This entry concerns a single T cell receptor beta chain. The antigen is not known. This sample was taken from a study of long-term antiretroviral therapy in people with HIV. About the research overall: The immediate-ART recommendation dates to 2015, and the earliest samples predate it by about a decade.

J lost 1 base, V lost 5 bases, and 10 bases had no gene match. The CDR3 covers 16 residues. The germline gives CDR1 LNHDA, CDR2 SQIVND (reference sequence). Survey-level resolution applied to immunoSEQ assay v3.0. Data came from immunoSEQ multiplex PCR; TCRdb stores just in-frame clones and leaves some out. The profile shows 14,000 or so clones, over 75% of them singletons. One or more pre-ART and two or more post-ART PBMC samples were available from each donor. Whole-study findings and limits: Following ART, diversity rose but still fell short of transplant donor controls.

This chain uses TRBV19 with TRBJ2-7; 8 bases are shared with TRBD1. The starting material was unsorted PBMCs, obtained 6.2 years after starting antiretroviral therapy. The clonotype originates from a man aged 40-49 years with HIV. This CDR3 is CASSPARGTGSYEQYF. In nucleotides, the CDR3 is TGTGCCAGTAGTCCCGCTAGGGGGACAGGATCCTACGAGCAGTACTTC.